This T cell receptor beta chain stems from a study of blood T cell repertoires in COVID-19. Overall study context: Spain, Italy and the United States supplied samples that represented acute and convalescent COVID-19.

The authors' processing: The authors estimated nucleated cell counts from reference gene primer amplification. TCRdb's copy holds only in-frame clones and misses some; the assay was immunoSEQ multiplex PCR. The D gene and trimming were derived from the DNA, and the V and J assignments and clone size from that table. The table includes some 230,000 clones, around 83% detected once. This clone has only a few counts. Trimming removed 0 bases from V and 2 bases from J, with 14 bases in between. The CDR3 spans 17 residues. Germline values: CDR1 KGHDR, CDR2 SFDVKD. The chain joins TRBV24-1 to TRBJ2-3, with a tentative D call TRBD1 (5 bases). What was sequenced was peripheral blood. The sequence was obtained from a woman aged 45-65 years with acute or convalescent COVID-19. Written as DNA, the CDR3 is TGTGCCACCAGTGATTTGAAGGGGAACCCCCCCACAGATACGCAGTATTTT. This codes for CATSDLKGNPPTDTQYF.